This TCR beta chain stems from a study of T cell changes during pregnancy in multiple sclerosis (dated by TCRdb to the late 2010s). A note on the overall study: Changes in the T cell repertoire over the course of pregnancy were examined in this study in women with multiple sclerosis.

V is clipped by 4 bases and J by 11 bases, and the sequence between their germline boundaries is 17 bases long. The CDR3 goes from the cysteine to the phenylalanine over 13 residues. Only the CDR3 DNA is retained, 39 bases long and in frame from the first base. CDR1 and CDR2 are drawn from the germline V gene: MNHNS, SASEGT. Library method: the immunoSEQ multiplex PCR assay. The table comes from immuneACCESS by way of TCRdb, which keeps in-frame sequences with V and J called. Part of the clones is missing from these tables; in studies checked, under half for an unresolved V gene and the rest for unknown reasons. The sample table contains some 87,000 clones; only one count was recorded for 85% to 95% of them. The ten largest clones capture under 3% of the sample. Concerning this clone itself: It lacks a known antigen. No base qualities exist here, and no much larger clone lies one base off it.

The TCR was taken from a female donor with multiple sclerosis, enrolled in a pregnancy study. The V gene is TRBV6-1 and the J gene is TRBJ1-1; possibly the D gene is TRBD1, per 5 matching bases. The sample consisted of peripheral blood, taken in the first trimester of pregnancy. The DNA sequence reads TGTGCCAGCAGTGCCGGTGGGGGGAGTTATGCTTTCTTT. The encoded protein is CASSAGGGSYAFF.